These T cell receptor beta chains were read from a single sample in a study of control samples from healthy donors and cancer patients. Sequenced by immunoSEQ multiplex PCR; TCRdb stores in-frame clones only, minus some. This sample has about 55,000 clones; roughly 94% occur once, and the top ten carry approximately 2.4%. The sample taken for sequencing was blood. The receptors stem from a man between 25 and 39 years old in good health. The CDR3 runs from the conserved cysteine through the conserved F or W. A D gene is named only where the DNA matches it firmly. Size is stated for part of the rows, as once, few or many counts, or as a class when the clone is expanded.

size	D	V	J	CDR3	DNA
-	-	TRBV12-3/TRBV12-4	TRBJ2-1	CASSLTRHNEQFF	TGTGCCAGCAGTTTGACTAGACACAATGAGCAGTTCTTC
-	TRBD2	TRBV4-2	TRBJ2-7	CASSQGGDYQKYEQYF	TGTGCCAGCAGCCAAGGGGGGGACTACCAGAAATACGAGCAGTACTTC
-	TRBD1	TRBV4-1	TRBJ2-2	CASSQRAGTANTGELFF	TGCGCCAGCAGCCAACGAGCCGGGACAGCTAACACCGGGGAGCTGTTTTTT
-	-	TRBV10-3	TRBJ2-1	CAISVGNEQFF	TGTGCCATCAGTGTGGGGAATGAGCAGTTCTTC
-	TRBD2	TRBV27	TRBJ2-1	CASSLYLAGNYNEQFF	TGTGCCAGCAGTTTATATCTAGCGGGCAACTACAATGAGCAGTTCTTC
-	TRBD2	TRBV9	TRBJ2-7	CASSPSGREFPYEQYF	TGTGCCAGCAGCCCAAGCGGGAGAGAATTCCCCTACGAGCAGTACTTC
-	-	TRBV11-2	TRBJ2-7	CASSLEGGHSYEQYF	TGTGCCAGCAGCTTAGAGGGGGGACACTCCTACGAGCAGTACTTC
-	-	TRBV4-3	TRBJ1-2	CASSQDFRQGTSGYTF	TGCGCCAGCAGCCAAGATTTTCGGCAGGGAACTTCGGGCTACACCTTC
-	-	TRBV28	TRBJ2-7	CASSLTQLYEQYF	TGTGCCAGCAGCTTAACACAGCTCTACGAGCAGTACTTC
once	-	TRBV5-1	TRBJ2-1	CASSFSGDEQFF	TGCGCCAGCAGCTTCTCAGGGGATGAGCAGTTCTTC
-	TRBD2	TRBV5-4	TRBJ2-7	CASSLTSGRASEQYF	TGTGCCAGCAGCTTGACTAGCGGGAGGGCCAGCGAGCAGTACTTC
-	-	TRBV4-1	TRBJ1-3	CASSLIGYSGNTIYF	TGCGCCAGCAGCCTTATAGGATACTCTGGAAACACCATATATTTT
once	TRBD2	TRBV18	TRBJ2-7	CASSLGLAGVEQYF	TGTGCCAGCTCACTCGGACTAGCGGGAGTCGAGCAGTACTTC
once	TRBD1	TRBV7-8	TRBJ1-1	CASSSQGGRTEAFF	TGTGCCAGCAGCTCGCAGGGGGGTCGGACTGAAGCTTTCTTT
-	TRBD1	TRBV6-2/TRBV6-3	TRBJ1-1	CASSYSTMTGSTEAFF	TGTGCCAGCAGTTACTCGACTATGACAGGGTCGACTGAAGCTTTCTTT
-	-	TRBV12-3/TRBV12-4	TRBJ1-2	CASSLVDSYGYTF	TGTGCCAGCAGTCTCGTAGACAGCTATGGCTACACCTTC
-	-	TRBV27	TRBJ1-2	CASSFSGPPNYGYTF	TGTGCCAGCAGTTTTTCGGGCCCCCCTAACTATGGCTACACCTTC
-	-	TRBV6-6	TRBJ2-7	CASSPGTDEQYF	TGTGCCAGCAGCCCCGGAACAGACGAGCAGTACTTC
once	-	TRBV6-1	TRBJ1-2	CASSEQGGSYGYTF	TGTGCCAGCAGTGAACAGGGTGGTAGCTATGGCTACACCTTC
once	TRBD1	TRBV2	TRBJ2-1	CASSENSGTAYNEQFF	TGTGCCAGCAGTGAAAACTCCGGGACAGCCTACAATGAGCAGTTCTTC
once	-	TRBV27	TRBJ1-6	CASSRANGYNSPLHF	TGTGCCAGCAGTCGGGCAAACGGGTATAATTCACCCCTCCACTTT
-	TRBD2	TRBV18	TRBJ2-3	CASSPRTTSGVNPDTQYF	TGTGCCAGCTCACCACGGACAACTAGCGGGGTTAACCCAGATACGCAGTATTTT
once	-	TRBV19	TRBJ1-5	CASSRGPSVPQHF	TGTGCCAGTAGTCGGGGGCCCTCGGTGCCCCAGCATTTT
-	-	TRBV18	TRBJ1-4	CASSATGKANEKLFF	TGTGCCAGCTCGGCCACAGGGAAGGCTAATGAAAAACTGTTTTTT
-	TRBD2	TRBV27	TRBJ2-2	CASSFVLAGVFRTGELFF	TGTGCCAGCAGTTTTGTACTAGCGGGAGTATTTCGCACCGGGGAGCTGTTTTTT
-	-	TRBV6-5	TRBJ2-1	CASSSKGYDNEQFF	TGTGCCAGCAGTTCGAAGGGATACGACAATGAGCAGTTCTTC
-	TRBD2	TRBV6-4	TRBJ2-3	CASSASGSTDTQYF	TGTGCCAGCAGTGCTAGCGGGAGCACAGATACGCAGTATTTT
-	-	TRBV7-2	TRBJ2-2	CASSPLPPRGAGELFF	TGTGCCAGCAGCCCACTCCCCCCCCGCGGAGCCGGGGAGCTGTTTTTT
-	TRBD1	TRBV5-1	TRBJ1-2	CASSLESGQGGYGYTF	TGCGCCAGCAGCTTGGAAAGCGGACAGGGAGGCTATGGCTACACCTTC
-	TRBD2	TRBV9	TRBJ2-7	CASSKGLAGVYEQYF	TGTGCCAGCAGCAAGGGACTAGCGGGAGTCTACGAGCAGTACTTC
-	-	TRBV5-4	TRBJ2-7	CASSFELFSYEQYF	TGTGCCAGCAGCTTTGAACTTTTCTCCTACGAGCAGTACTTC
-	-	TRBV6-2/TRBV6-3	TRBJ1-6	CASSYMDSYNSPLHF	TGTGCCAGCAGTTATATGGACAGCTATAATTCACCCCTCCACTTT
-	-	TRBV20-1	TRBJ1-1	CSARDGVEAFF	TGCAGTGCTAGAGATGGTGTTGAAGCTTTCTTT
-	-	TRBV20-1	TRBJ1-1	CSAPLEGEAFF	TGCAGTGCCCCTCTCGAGGGTGAAGCTTTCTTT
once	TRBD2	TRBV3-1/TRBV3-2	TRBJ2-7	CASSLGSGDYEQYF	TGTGCCAGCAGCCTGGGAAGCGGGGATTACGAGCAGTACTTC